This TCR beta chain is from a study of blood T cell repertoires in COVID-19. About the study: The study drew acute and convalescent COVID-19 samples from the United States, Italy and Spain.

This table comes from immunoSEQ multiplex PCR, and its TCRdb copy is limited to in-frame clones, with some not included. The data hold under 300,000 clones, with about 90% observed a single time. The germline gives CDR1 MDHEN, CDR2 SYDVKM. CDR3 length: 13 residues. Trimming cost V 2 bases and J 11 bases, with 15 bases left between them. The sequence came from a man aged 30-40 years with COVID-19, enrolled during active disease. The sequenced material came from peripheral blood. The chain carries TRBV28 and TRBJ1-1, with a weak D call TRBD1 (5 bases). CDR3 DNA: TGTGCCAGCAGTTTAGGGCAGGGCTGGTCCGCTTTCTTT. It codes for CASSLGQGWSAFF.